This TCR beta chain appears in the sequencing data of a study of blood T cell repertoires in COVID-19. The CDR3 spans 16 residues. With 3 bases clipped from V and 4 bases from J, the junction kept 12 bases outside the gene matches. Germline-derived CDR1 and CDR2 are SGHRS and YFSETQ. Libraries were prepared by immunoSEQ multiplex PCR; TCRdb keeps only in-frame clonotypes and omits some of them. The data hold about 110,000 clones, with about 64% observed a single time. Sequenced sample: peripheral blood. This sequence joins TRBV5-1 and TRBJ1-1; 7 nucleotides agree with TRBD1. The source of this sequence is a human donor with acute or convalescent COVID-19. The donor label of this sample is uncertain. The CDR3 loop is CASSSGGAARATEAFF. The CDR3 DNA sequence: TGCGCCAGCAGCTCAGGGGGTGCGGCGCGGGCCACTGAAGCTTTCTTT.